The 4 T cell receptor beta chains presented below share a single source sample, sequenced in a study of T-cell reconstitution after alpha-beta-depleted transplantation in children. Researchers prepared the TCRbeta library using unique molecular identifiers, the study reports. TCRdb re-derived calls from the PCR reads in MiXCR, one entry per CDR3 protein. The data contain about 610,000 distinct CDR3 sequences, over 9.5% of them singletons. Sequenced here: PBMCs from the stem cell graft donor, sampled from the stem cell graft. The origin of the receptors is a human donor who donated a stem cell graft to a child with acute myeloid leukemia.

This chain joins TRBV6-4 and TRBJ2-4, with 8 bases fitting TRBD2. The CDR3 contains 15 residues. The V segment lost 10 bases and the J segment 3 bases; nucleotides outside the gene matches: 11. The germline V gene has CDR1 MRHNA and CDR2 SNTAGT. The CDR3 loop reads CATFRTSSYKNIQYF. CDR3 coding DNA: TGTGCCACCTTCCGGACTAGCAGTTACAAAAACATTCAGTACTTC.

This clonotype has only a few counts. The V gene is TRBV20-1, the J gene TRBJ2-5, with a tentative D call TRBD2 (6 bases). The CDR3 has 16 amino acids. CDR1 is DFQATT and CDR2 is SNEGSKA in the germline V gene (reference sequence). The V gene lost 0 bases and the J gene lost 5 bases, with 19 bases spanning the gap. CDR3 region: CSARDRSGTPQETQYF. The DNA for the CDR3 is TGCAGTGCTAGAGACCGTAGCGGTACCCCCCAGGAGACCCAGTACTTC.

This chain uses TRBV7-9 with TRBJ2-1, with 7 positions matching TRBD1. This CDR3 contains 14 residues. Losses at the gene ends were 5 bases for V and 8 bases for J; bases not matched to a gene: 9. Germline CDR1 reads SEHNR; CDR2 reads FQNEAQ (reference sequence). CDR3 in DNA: TGTGCCAGCAGCATTGGGGCCGGGACAGATGAGCAGTTCTTC. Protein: CASSIGAGTDEQFF.

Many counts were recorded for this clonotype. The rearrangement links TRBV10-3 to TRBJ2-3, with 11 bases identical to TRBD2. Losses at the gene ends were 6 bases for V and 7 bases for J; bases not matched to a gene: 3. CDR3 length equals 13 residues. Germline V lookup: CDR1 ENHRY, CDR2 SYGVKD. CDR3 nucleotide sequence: TGTGCCATCAGCTCGACTAGCGGGAATACGCAGTATTTT. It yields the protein CAISSTSGNTQYF.